This T cell receptor beta chain was retrieved from a study of blood T cell repertoires in COVID-19. Study at large: The samples span acute and convalescent COVID-19 from the United States, Italy and Spain.

Clinical history as reported by participants underpinned cohort assignment. Exposed enrollees encountered a COVID-19 case at some point within 2 weeks before study entry. Method: immunoSEQ multiplex PCR; TCRdb's copy keeps in-frame clones and lacks some. The table has 220,000 or so clones, almost 90% seen once; the top ten hold about 15%. V lost 4 bases and J 2 bases, leaving 13 bases between the germline ends. Looked up from germline, CDR1 is SGHNT and CDR2 is YYREEE (reference sequence). The CDR3 totals 14 residues. This TCR was recovered from a man aged 25 to 40 who had been exposed to COVID-19. Material for sequencing was PBMCs or T cells enriched from blood (not recorded which). This chain links TRBV5-4 with TRBJ2-7, with D possibly being TRBD1 (6 bases). CDR3 amino acids: CASSVQGPAYEQYF. The CDR3 DNA reads as TGTGCCAGCAGCGTACAGGGTCCCGCCTACGAGCAGTACTTC.